This T cell receptor (beta chain) was obtained from a study of PD-L1 blockade in urothelial cancer. Trimming removed 5 bases from V and 0 bases from J, with 15 bases in between. Germline V gives CDR1 SGHRS, CDR2 YFSETQ. The CDR3 has 17 residues. Every PCR received spiked-in synthetic TCR analog templates. Produced via immunoSEQ multiplex PCR; TCRdb's table is partial and in-frame only. The table has about 26,000 clones, 86% seen once; the top ten hold approximately 33%. Patients' cancers were locally advanced or metastatic urothelial carcinomas. This clonotype was sampled from a man in his sixties with urothelial cancer. V and J are TRBV5-1 and TRBJ1-6; possible D gene TRBD1, 5 bases. Material: PBMCs, obtained around atezolizumab (anti-PD-L1) treatment. The CDR3 region is CASRQRDSSSYNSPLHF. Here the CDR3 DNA reads TGCGCCAGCAGACAAAGGGACTCGAGCTCCTATAATTCACCCCTCCACTTT.